The clone carrying this T cell receptor (beta chain) was seen a handful of times. Via MiXCR, TCRdb re-called the 5' RACE reads, giving one row per CDR3 protein. The sample gives just over 150,000 distinct CDR3 sequences, about 28% of which show up once; 12% is in the top ten. The CDR3 has 14 amino acids. Germline V gene data show CDR1 as KGHDR and CDR2 as SFDVKD. V dropped 4 bases and J dropped 2 bases, with 8 bases sitting between them. The data originate from a study of T-cell memory formation after mild COVID-19. The receptor's source is an adult woman who had mild COVID-19 (a few samples of this study predate the infection). Cell type and time point are not known. The chain recombines TRBV24-1 with TRBJ1-5; no clear D. The material sequenced was PBMCs or a T cell subset sorted from them (not recorded which). This CDR3 reads CATSEGIGNQPQHF. The CDR3 DNA sequence: TGTGCCACCAGTGAAGGCATTGGCAATCAGCCCCAGCATTTT.